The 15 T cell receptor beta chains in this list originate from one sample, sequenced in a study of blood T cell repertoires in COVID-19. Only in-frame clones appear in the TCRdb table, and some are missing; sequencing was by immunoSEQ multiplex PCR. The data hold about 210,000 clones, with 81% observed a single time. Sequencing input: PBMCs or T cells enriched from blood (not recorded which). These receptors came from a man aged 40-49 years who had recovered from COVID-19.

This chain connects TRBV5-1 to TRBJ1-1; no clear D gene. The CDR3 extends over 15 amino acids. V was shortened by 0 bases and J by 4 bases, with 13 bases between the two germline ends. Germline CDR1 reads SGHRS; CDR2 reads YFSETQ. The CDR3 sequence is CASSLGRRSGTEAFF. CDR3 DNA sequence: TGCGCCAGCAGCTTGGGAAGGAGGAGTGGCACTGAAGCTTTCTTT.

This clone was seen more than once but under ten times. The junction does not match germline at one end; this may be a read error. The CDR3: CASSGGLGQGF. CDR3 nucleotide sequence: TGTGCCAGCAGTGGGGGACTAGGGCAGGGCTTC. The chain combines TRBV25-1 with TRBJ1-2; maybe TRBD1 (5 bases). Germline CDR1 and CDR2: MGHDK and SYGVNS. The CDR3 length is 11 residues.

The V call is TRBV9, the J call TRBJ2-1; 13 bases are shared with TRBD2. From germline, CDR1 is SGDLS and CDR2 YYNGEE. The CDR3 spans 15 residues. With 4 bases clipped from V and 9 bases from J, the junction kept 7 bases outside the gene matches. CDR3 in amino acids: CASSLTSGRAGEQFF. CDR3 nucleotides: TGTGCCAGCAGCCTCACTAGCGGGAGGGCCGGTGAGCAGTTCTTC.

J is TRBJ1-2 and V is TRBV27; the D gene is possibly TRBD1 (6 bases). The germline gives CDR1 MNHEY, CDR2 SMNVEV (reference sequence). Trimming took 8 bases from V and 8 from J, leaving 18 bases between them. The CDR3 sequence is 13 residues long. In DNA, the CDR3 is TGTGCCAGCCGCGGCACAGGGACGAGAGGCTACACCTTC. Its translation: CASRGTGTRGYTF.

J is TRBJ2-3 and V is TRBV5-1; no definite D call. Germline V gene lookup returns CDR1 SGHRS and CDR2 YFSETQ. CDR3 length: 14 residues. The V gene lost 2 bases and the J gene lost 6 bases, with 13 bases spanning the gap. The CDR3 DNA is TGCGCCAGCAGCTTCCCCGACTCGTTGGATACGCAGTATTTT. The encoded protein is CASSFPDSLDTQYF.

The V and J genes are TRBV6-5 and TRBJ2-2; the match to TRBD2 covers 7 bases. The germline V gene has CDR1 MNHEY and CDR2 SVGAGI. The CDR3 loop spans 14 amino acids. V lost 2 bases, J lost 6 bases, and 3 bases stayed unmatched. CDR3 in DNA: TGTGCCAGCAGTTACGGGGGAGGGCCCGGGGAGCTGTTTTTT. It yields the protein CASSYGGGPGELFF.

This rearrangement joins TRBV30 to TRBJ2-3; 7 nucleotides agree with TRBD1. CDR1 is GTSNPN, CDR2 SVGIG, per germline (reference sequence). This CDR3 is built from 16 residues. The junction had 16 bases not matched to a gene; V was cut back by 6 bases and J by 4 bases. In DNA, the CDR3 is TGTGCCTGCAAGCCCGGACAGGCGATCACCCCAGATACGCAGTATTTT. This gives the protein CACKPGQAITPDTQYF.

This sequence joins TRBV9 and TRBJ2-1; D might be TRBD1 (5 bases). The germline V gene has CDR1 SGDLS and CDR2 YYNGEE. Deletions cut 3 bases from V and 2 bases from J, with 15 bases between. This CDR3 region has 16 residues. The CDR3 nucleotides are TGTGCCAGCAGCGAGGGGTTACAGACAGCCTACAATGAGCAGTTCTTC. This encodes CASSEGLQTAYNEQFF.

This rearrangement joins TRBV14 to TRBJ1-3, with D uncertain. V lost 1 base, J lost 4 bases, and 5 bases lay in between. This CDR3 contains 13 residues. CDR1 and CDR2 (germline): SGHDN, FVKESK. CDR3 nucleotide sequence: TGTGCCAGCAGCCAAGTTCGGGGAAACACCATATATTTT. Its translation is CASSQVRGNTIYF.

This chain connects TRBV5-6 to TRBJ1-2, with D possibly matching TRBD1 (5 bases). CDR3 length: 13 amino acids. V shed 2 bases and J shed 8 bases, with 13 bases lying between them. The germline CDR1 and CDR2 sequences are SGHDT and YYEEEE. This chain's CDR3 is CASSFGGGPGYTF. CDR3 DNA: TGTGCCAGCAGCTTTGGGGGGGGACCCGGCTACACCTTC.

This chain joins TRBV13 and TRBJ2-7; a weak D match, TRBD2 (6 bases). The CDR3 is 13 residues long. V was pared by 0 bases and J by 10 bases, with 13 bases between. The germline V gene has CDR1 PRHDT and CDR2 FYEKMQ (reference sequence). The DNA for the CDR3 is TGTGCCAGCAGCTTAGGCCGGTCCGGGGGACAGTACTTC. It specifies CASSLGRSGGQYF.

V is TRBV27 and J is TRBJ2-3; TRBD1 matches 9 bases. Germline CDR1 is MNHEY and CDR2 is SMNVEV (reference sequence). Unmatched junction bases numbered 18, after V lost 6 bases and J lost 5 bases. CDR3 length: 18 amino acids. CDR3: CASSYMTAGTGKGDTQYF. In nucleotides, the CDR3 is TGTGCCAGCAGCTACATGACCGCCGGGACAGGGAAAGGAGATACGCAGTATTTT.

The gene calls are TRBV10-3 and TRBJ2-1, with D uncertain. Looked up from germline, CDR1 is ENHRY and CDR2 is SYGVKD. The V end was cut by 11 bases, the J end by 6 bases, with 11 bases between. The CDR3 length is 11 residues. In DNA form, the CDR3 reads TGTGCCTCAGCATGGGCCAATGAGCAGTTCTTC. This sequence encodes CASAWANEQFF.

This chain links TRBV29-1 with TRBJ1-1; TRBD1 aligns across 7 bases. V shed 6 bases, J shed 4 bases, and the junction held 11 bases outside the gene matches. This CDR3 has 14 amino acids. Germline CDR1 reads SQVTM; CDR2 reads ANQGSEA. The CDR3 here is CSVFMAGQRTEAFF. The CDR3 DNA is TGCAGCGTCTTTATGGCGGGACAGCGCACTGAAGCTTTCTTT.

CDR3 bases: TGCGCCAGCAGCTTGGCCGGGGGGCCGGGTGAGCAGTTCTTC. It specifies CASSLAGGPGEQFF. This rearrangement joins TRBV5-1 to TRBJ2-1; perhaps TRBD2 as D (7 bases). Germline V lookup: CDR1 SGHRS, CDR2 YFSETQ. Trimming stripped 0 bases from V and 9 bases from J, with 13 bases between. This CDR3 region has 14 residues.